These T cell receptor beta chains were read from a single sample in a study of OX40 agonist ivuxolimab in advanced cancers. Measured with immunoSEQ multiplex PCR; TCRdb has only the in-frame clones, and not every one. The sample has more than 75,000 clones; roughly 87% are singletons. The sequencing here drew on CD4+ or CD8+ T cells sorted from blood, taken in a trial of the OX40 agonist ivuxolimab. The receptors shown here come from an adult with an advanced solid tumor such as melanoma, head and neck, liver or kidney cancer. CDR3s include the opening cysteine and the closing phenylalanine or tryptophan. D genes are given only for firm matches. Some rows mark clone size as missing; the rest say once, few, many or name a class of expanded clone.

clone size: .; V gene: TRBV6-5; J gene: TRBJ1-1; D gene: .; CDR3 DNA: TGTGCCAGCAGAATAGGTCGGAACACTGAAGCTTTCTTT; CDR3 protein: CASRIGRNTEAFF
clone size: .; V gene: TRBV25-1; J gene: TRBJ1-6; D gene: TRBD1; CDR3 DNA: TGTGCCAGCAGCCTGGACAGGTCAAATTCACCCCTCCACTTT; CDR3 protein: CASSLDRSNSPLHF
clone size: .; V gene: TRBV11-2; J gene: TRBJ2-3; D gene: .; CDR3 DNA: TGTGCCAGCAGCTTCCTACTGGCAGATACGCAGTATTTT; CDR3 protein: CASSFLLADTQYF
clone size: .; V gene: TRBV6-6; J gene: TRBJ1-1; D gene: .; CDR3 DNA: TGTGCCAGCACAATACAGGGAAAGAACACTGAAGCTTTCTTT; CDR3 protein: CASTIQGKNTEAFF
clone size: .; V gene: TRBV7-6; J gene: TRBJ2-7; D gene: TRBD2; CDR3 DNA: TGTGCCATCGAGGCCTTAGCGGGAGGAAACGAGCAGTACTTC; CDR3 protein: CAIEALAGGNEQYF
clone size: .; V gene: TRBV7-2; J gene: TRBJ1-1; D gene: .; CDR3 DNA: TGTGCCAGCAGCTTGGGGGGAGGGCTGGGCACTGAAGCTTTCTTT; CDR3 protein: CASSLGGGLGTEAFF
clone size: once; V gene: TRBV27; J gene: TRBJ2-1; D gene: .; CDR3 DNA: TGTGCCAGCAGTGAACCCGGGACACCGCATGAGCAGTTCTTC; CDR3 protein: CASSEPGTPHEQFF
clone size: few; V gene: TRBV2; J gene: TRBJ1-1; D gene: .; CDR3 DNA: TGTGCCAGCAACCGTTTATTACAGCGGAACACTGAAGCTTTCTTT; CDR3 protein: CASNRLLQRNTEAFF
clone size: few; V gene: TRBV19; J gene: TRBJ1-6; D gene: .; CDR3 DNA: TGTGCCAGTAGGGAGAACAGGGAGACTTCACCCCTCCACTTT; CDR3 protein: CASRENRETSPLHF
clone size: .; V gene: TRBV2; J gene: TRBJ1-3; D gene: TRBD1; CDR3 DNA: TGTGCCAGCGGCCGGACAGGGGACATTGGAAACACCATATATTTT; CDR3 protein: CASGRTGDIGNTIYF
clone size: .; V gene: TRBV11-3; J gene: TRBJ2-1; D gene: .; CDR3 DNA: TGTGCCAGCAGCTATAGAGGTCTTCATGAGCAGTTCTTC; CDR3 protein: CASSYRGLHEQFF
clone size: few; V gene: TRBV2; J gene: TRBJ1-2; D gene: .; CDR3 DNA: TGTGCCAGCAGTGAAGTCGGGTCTTCCTATGGCTACACCTTC; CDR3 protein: CASSEVGSSYGYTF
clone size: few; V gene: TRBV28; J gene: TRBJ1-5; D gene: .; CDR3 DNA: TGTGCCAGCAGTCCGGTAGGGGGGCGGAGAAGCAATCAGCCCCAGCATTTT; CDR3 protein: CASSPVGGRRSNQPQHF
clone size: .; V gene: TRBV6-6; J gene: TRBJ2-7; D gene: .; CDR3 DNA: TGTGCCAGCAGTTACGGGGGAGGTTACTACGAGCAGTACTTC; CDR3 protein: CASSYGGGYYEQYF
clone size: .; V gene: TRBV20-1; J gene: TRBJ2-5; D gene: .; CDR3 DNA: TGCAGTGCTGGGGGGCGAGAGACCCAGTACTTC; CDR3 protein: CSAGGRETQYF
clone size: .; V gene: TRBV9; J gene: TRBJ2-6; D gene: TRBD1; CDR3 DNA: TGTGCCAGCAGCGCTCGACAGGGCCCTCCGTTCAACGTCCTGACTTTC; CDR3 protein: CASSARQGPPFNVLTF
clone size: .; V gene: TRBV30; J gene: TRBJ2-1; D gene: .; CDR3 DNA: TGTGCCTGGAGTCGGCCCAGGGTTGAGCAGTTCTTC; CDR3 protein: CAWSRPRVEQFF
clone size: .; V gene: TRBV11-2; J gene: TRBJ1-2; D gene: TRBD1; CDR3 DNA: TGTGCCAGCAGCATACAGGGGGCGGGGTATGGCTACACCTTC; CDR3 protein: CASSIQGAGYGYTF
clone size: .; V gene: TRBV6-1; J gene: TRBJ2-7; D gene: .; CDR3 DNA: TGTGCCGCCTCGACGGCGGGCAGGCAGTACTTC; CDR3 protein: CAASTAGRQYF
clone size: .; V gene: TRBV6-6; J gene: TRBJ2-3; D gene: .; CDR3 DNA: TGTGCCACCGAGATGAAGTTCACAGATACGCAGTATTTT; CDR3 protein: CATEMKFTDTQYF
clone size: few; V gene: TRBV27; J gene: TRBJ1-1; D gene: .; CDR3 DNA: TGTGCCAGCAGCCCCTGGGGACAGAACACTGAAGCTTTCTTT; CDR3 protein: CASSPWGQNTEAFF
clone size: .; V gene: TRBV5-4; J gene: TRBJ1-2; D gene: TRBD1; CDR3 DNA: TGTGCCAGCAGCCCACCGGGACAGAATAACTATGGCTACACCTTC; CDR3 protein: CASSPPGQNNYGYTF
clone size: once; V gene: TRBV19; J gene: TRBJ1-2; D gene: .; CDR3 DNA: TGTGCCAGTAGTATAAAGAGCAACTATGGCTACACCTTC; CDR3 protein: CASSIKSNYGYTF
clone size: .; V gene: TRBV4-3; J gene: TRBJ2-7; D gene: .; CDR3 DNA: TGCGCCAGCAGCCAAGGGGCAGGTTACGAGCAGTACTTC; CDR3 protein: CASSQGAGYEQYF
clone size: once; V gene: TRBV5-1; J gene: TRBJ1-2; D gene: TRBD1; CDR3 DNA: TGCGCCAGCAGCCTCGACAGGGGAAGTGGCTACACCTTC; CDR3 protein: CASSLDRGSGYTF
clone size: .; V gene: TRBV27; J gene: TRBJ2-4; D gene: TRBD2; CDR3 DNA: TGTGCCAGCAAGGGACTAGCGACATCCAAAAACATTCAGTACTTC; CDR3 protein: CASKGLATSKNIQYF
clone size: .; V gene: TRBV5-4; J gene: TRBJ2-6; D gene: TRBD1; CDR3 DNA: TGTGCCAGCAGCTTGGGAGGGGGCGGGGCCAACGTCCTGACTTTC; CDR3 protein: CASSLGGGGANVLTF
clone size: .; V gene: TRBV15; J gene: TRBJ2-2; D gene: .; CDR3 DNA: TGTGCCACCAGCAGAGTTTCGAACACCGGGGAGCTGTTTTTT; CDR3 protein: CATSRVSNTGELFF
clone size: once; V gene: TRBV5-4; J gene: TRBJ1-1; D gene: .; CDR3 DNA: TGTGCCAGCAGCCTGGCAGGGGTGTACGGCACTGAAGCTTTCTTT; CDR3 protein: CASSLAGVYGTEAFF
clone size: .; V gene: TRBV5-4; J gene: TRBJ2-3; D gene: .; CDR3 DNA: TGTGCCAGCAGCGCGGACGGATTAGGAGATACGCAGTATTTT; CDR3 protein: CASSADGLGDTQYF
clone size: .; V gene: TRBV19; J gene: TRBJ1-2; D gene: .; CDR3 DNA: TGTGCCAGTAGTATAAAGGCAGGGGTCTATGGCTACACCTTC; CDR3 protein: CASSIKAGVYGYTF
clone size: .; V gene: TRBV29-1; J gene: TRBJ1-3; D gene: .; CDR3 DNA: TGCAGCGCTAACAAAGGAAACACCATATATTTT; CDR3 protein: CSANKGNTIYF
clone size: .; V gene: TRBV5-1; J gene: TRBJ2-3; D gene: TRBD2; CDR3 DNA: TGCGCCAGCAGCTTTTACCGGGGGGGAGATACGCAGTATTTT; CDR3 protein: CASSFYRGGDTQYF
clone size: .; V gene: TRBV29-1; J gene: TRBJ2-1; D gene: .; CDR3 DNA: TGCAGCGTCTTTGCTAGGGATTTTAATTACAATGAGCAGTTCTTC; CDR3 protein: CSVFARDFNYNEQFF
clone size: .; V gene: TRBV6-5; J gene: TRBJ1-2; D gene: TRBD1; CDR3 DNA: TGTGCCAGCAGTTACTCGACAGGGCGGGGCTACACCTTC; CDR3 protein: CASSYSTGRGYTF
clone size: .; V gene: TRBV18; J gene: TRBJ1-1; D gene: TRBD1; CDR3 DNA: TGTGCCAGCTCAAGACAGGGGGCGGTTGGGACTGAAGCTTTCTTT; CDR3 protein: CASSRQGAVGTEAFF
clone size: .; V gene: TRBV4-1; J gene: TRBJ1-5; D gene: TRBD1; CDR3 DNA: TGCGCCAGCAGCCAATCGACAGGGGCCTTGAACAATCAGCCCCAGCATTTT; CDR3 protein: CASSQSTGALNNQPQHF
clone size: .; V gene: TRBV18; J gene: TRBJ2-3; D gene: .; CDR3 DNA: TGTGCCAGCTCAGTCGGATCAGGGGGGACGCCTTCTAGCACAGATACGCAGTATTTT; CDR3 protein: CASSVGSGGTPSSTDTQYF
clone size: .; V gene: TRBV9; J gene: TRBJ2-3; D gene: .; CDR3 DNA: TGTGCCAGCAGCGTAGGGCCGGGGGATACGCAGTATTTT; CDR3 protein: CASSVGPGDTQYF
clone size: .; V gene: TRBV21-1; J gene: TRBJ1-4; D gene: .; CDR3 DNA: TGTGCCAGCAGCGACCCCCGGATTAATGAAAAACTGTTTTTT; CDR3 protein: CASSDPRINEKLFF
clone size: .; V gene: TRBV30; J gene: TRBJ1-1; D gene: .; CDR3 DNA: TGTGCCTGGAGTAGGACACGGGGCAGGACTGAAGCTTTCTTT; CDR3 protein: CAWSRTRGRTEAFF
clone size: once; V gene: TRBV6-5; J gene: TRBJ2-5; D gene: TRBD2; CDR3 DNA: TGTGCCAGCAGCACTGCGGGGGAATCTCTTACCCAGTACTTC; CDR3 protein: CASSTAGESLTQYF
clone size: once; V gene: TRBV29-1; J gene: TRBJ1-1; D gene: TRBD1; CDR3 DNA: TGCAGCGTAGCCAACAGGGGGACCGTTCATGAAGCTTTCTTT; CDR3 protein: CSVANRGTVHEAFF
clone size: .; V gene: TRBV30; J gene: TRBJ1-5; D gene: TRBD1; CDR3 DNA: TGTGCCTGGAGGGGACAGGGAAATCAGCCCCAGCATTTT; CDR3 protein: CAWRGQGNQPQHF
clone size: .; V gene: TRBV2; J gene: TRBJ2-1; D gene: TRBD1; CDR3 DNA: TGTGCCAGCAGAGAGGGTTTGTGGGGGACAGGGGGCAATGAGCAGTTCTTC; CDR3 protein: CASREGLWGTGGNEQFF
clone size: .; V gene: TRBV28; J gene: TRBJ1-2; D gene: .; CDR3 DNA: TGTGCCAGCAGTTTTGCCAGCTTCTATGGCTACACCTTC; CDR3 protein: CASSFASFYGYTF
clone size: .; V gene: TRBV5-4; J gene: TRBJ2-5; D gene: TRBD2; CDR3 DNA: TGTGCCAGCAGCTTTAGACTAGCGGGAGGCCAAGAGACCCAGTACTTC; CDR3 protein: CASSFRLAGGQETQYF
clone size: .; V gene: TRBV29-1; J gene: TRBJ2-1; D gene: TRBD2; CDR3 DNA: TGCAGCGTCCCGGGACTAGCAAGGTACAATGAGCAGTTCTTC; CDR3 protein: CSVPGLARYNEQFF
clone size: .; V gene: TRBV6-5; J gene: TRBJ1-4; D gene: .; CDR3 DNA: TGTGCCAGCAGACTAGACGGAACAACTAATGAAAAACTGTTTTTT; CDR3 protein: CASRLDGTTNEKLFF
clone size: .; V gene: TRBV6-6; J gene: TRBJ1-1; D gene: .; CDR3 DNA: TGTGCCAGCAGCCCCTTTGTGAACACTGAAGCTTTCTTT; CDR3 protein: CASSPFVNTEAFF
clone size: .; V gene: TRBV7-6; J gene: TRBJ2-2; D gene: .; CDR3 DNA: TGTGCCAGCAGCCTGGGGACGGTGAACACCGGGGAGCTGTTTTTT; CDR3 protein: CASSLGTVNTGELFF
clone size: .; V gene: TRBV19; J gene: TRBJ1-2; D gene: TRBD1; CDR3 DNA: TGTGCCAGTAAACCTCCCGGGGGACAGGGGGCATCAGGTGGCTACACCTTC; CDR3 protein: CASKPPGGQGASGGYTF
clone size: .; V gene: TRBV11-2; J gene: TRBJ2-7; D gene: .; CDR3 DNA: TGTGCCAGCAGCTTAGATCTCGGGGACGAGCAGTACTTC; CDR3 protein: CASSLDLGDEQYF
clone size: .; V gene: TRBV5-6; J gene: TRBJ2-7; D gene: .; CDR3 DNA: TGTGCCAGCAGCTTGGCGGGCGGCCCCTCCTACGAGCAGTACTTC; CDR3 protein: CASSLAGGPSYEQYF
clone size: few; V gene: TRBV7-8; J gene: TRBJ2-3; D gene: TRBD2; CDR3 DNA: TGTGCCAGCAGCCCGAGCGGGGGCCGAGCAGATACGCAGTATTTT; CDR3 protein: CASSPSGGRADTQYF
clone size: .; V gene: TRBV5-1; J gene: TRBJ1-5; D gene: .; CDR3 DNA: TGCGCCAGCAGCTTGGACAATAGCAATCAGCCCCAGCATTTT; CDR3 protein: CASSLDNSNQPQHF
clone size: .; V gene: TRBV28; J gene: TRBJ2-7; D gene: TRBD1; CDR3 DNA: TGTGCCAGCCAACCTTACGGGACAGGGACCTACGAGCAGTACTTC; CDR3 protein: CASQPYGTGTYEQYF
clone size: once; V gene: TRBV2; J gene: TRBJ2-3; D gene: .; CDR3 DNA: TGTGCCAGCAGTGAAGAATCAAGACGGTTCACAGATACGCAGTATTTT; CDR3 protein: CASSEESRRFTDTQYF
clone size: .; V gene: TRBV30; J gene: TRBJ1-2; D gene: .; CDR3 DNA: TGTGCCTGGAGTGGGGTCCTCAACTATGGCTACACCTTC; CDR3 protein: CAWSGVLNYGYTF